This TCR beta chain is from a study of response to subunit inactivated influenza vaccine. Findings of the study overall: Only a handful of new T cells, the authors suggested, are recruited with each seasonal influenza vaccination.

From germline, CDR1 is SGHRS and CDR2 YFSETQ. The CDR3 contains 15 residues. The V gene lost 0 bases and the J gene lost 5 bases, with 14 bases spanning the gap. Note on this clonotype: Its antigen is not known.

In TCRdb, the RT-PCR reads were re-called with MiXCR into one record per CDR3 protein. The data hold hundreds of thousands of distinct CDR3 sequences, with more than 15% observed a single time. The chain couples TRBV5-1 to TRBJ2-5, with D possibly TRBD2 on 5 matching bases. Sequenced material: CD4+ T cells sorted from PBMCs, taken less than 30 months after vaccination. This TCR came from a man in his fifties or sixties who received an inactivated influenza vaccine. The chain's CDR3 is CASSLGPGRLETQYF. The CDR3 DNA reads TGCGCCAGCAGCTTGGGCCCGGGAAGGTTGGAGACCCAGTACTTC.